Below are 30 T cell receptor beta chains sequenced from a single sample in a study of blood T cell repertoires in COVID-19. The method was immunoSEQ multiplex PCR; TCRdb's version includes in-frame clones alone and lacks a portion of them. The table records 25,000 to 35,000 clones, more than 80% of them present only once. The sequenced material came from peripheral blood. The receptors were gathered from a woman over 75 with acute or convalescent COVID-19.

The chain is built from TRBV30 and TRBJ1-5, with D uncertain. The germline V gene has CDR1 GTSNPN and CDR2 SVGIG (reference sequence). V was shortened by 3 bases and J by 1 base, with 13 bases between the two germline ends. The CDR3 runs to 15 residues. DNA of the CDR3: TGTGCCTGGAGCACGGGGAGGGCGAGCAATCAGCCCCAGCATTTT. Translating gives CAWSTGRASNQPQHF.

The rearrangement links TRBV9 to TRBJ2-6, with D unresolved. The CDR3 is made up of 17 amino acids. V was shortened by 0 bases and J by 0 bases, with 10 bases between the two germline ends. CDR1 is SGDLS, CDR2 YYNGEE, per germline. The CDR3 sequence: CASSVAPGTSGANVLTF. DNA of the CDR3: TGTGCCAGCAGCGTAGCACCAGGAACCTCTGGGGCCAACGTCCTGACTTTC.

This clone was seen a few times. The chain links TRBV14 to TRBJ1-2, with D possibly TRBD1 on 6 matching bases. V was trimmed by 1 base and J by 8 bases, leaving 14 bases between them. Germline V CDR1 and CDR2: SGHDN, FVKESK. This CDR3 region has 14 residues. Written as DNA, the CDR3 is TGTGCCAGCAGCCAAGCCCCACAGGGAGGGGGCTACACCTTC. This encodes CASSQAPQGGGYTF.

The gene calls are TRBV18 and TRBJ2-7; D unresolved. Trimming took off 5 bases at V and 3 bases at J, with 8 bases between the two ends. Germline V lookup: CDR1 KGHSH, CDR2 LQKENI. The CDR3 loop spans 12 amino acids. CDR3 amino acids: CASSAGYYEQYF. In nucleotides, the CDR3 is TGTGCCAGCTCAGCCGGGTACTACGAGCAGTACTTC.

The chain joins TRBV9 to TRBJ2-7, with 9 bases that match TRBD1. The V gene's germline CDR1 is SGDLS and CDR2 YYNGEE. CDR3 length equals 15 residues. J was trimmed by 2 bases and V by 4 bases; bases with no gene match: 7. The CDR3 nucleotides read TGTGCCAGCAGCCGCCGGGACAGGGATCCCTACGAGCAGTACTTC. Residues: CASSRRDRDPYEQYF.

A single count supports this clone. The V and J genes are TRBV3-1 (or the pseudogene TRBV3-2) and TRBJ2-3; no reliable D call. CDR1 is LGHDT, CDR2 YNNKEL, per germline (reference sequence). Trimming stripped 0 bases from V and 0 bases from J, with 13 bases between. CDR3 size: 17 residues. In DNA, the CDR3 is TGTGCCAGCAGCCAAGATAGAATGGGCAGCAGCACAGATACGCAGTATTTT. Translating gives CASSQDRMGSSTDTQYF.

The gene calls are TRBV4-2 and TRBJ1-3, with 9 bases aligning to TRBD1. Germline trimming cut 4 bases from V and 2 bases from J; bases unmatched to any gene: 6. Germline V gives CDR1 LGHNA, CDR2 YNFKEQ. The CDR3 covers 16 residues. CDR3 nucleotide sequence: TGTGCCAGCAGCCGGGGGACAGGGAATACTGGAAACACCATATATTTT. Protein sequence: CASSRGTGNTGNTIYF.

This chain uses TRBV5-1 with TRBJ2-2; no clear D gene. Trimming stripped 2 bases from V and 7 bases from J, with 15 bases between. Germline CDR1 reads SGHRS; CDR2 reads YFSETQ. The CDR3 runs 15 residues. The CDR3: CASSFRGPPGGELFF. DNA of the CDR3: TGCGCCAGCAGCTTCCGTGGGCCCCCCGGCGGGGAGCTGTTTTTT.

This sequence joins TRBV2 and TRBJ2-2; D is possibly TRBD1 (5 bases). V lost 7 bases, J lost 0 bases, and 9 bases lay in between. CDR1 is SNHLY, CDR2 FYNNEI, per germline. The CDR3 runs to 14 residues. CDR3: CASKTASNTGELFF. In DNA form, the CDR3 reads TGTGCCAGCAAGACAGCTTCGAACACCGGGGAGCTGTTTTTT.

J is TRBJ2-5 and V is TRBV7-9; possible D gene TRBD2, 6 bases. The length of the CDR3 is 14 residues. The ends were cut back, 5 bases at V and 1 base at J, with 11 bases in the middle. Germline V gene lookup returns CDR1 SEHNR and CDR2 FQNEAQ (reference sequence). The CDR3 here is CASSAGRLQETQYF. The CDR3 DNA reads TGTGCCAGCAGCGCGGGACGCCTCCAAGAGACCCAGTACTTC.

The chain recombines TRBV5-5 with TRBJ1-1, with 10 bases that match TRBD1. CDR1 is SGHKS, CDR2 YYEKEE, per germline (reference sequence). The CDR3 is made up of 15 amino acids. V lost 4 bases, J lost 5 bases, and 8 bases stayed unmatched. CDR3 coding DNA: TGTGCCAGCAGCAACCCCGGGACAGGGGTAACTGAAGCTTTCTTT. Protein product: CASSNPGTGVTEAFF.

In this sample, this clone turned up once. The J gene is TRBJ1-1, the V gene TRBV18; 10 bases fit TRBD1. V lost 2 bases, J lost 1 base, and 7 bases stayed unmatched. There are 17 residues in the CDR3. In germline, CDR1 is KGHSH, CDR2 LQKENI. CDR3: CASSPSGTGVTNTEAFF. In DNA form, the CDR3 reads TGTGCCAGCTCACCATCCGGGACAGGGGTTACGAACACTGAAGCTTTCTTT. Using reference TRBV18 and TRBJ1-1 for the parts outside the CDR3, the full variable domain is NAGVMQNPRHLVRRRGQEARLRCSPMKGHSHVYWYRQLPEEGLKFMVYLQKENIIDESGMPKERFSAEFPKEGPSILRIQQVVRGDSAAYFCASSPSGTGVTNTEAFFGQGTRLTVV.

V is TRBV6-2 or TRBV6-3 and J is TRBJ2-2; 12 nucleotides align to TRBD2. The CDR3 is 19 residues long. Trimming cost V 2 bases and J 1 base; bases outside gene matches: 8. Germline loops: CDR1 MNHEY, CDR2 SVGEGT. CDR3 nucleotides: TGTGCCAGCAGTTACGCCCTAGCGGGAGGGATTGGGAACACCGGGGAGCTGTTTTTT. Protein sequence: CASSYALAGGIGNTGELFF.

As DNA, the CDR3 is TGTGCCAGCAGCCCGACCGGGGGGCGAGTCGTGAACACTGAAGCTTTCTTT. It translates to CASSPTGGRVVNTEAFF. V gene TRBV9 combines with J gene TRBJ1-1; possibly TRBD1 for D (6 bases). The V end lost 4 bases, the J end lost 0 bases, and 19 bases lay between the germline ends. Germline V gene sequence: CDR1 SGDLS, CDR2 YYNGEE. The CDR3 is 17 residues long.

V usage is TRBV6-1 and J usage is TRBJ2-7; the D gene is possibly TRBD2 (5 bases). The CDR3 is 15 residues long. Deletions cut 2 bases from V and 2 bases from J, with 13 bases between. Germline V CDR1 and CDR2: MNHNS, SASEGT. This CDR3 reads CASSEPSGIPYEQYF. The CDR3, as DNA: TGTGCCAGCAGTGAACCTTCGGGGATCCCCTACGAGCAGTACTTC.

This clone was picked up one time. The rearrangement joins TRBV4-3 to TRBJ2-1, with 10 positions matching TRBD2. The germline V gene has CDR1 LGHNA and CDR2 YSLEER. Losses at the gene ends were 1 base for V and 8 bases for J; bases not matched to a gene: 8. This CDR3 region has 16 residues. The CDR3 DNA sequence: TGCGCCAGCAGCCAAGGGGCTAGCGGGAGACGAGATGAGCAGTTCTTC. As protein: CASSQGASGRRDEQFF.

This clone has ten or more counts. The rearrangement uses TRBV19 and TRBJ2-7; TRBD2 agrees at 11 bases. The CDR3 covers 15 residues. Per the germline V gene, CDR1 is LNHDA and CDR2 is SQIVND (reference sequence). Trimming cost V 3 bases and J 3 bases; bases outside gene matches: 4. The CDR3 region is CASSMTSGDYYEQYF. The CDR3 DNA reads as TGTGCCAGTAGTATGACTAGCGGGGACTACTACGAGCAGTACTTC. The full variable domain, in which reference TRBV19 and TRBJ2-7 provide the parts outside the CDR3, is DGGITQSPKYLFRKEGQNVTLSCEQNLNHDAMYWYRQDPGQGLRLIYYSQIVNDFQKGDIAEGYSVSREKKESFPLTVTSAQKNPTAFYLCASSMTSGDYYEQYFGPGTRLTVT.

CDR3 residues: CASSPGTGTTNEKLFF. CDR3 DNA: TGTGCCAGCAGCCCGGGGACAGGAACAACTAATGAAAAACTGTTTTTT. The chain joins TRBV7-6 to TRBJ1-4, with 8 nucleotides matching TRBD1. The CDR3 is 16 amino acids. Germline-derived CDR1 and CDR2 are SGHVS and FNYEAQ. The trim removed 5 bases at V and 0 bases at J, leaving 5 bases unmatched. Supplemented by reference TRBV7-6 and TRBJ1-4, the full variable domain reads GAGVSQSPRYKVTKRGQDVALRCDPISGHVSLYWYRQALGQGPEFLTYFNYEAQQDKSGLPNDRFSAERPEGSISTLTIQRTEQRDSAMYRCASSPGTGTTNEKLFFGSGTQLSVL.

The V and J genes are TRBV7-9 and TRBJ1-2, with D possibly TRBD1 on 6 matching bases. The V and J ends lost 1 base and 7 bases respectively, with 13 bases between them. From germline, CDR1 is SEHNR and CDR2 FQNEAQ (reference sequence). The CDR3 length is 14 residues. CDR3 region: CASSLVGGARGYTF. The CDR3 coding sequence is TGTGCCAGCAGCTTAGTTGGGGGGGCGCGTGGCTACACCTTC.

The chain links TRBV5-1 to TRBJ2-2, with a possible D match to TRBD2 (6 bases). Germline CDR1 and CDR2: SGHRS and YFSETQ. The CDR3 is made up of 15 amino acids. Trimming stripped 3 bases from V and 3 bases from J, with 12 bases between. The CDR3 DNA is TGCGCCAGCAGCTCTACCGGGACTGACACCGGGGAGCTGTTTTTT. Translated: CASSSTGTDTGELFF.

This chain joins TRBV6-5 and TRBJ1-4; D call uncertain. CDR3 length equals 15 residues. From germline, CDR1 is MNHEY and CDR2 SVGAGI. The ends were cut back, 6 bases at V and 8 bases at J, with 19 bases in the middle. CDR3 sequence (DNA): TGTGCCAGCAGGGAGAATCCAGCCTTGAGGGAAAAACTGTTTTTT. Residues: CASRENPALREKLFF.

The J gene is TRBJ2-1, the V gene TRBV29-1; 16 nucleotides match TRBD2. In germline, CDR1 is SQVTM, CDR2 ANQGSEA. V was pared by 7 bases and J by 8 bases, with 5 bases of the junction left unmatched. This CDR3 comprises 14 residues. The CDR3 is CSAGTSGRADEQFF. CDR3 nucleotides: TGCAGCGCTGGGACTAGCGGGAGGGCCGATGAGCAGTTCTTC.

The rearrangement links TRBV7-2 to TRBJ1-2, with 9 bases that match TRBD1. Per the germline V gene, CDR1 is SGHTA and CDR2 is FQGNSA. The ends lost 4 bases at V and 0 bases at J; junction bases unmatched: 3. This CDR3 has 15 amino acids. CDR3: CASSSRQGANYGYTF. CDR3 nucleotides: TGTGCCAGCAGCTCCAGACAGGGGGCTAACTATGGCTACACCTTC.

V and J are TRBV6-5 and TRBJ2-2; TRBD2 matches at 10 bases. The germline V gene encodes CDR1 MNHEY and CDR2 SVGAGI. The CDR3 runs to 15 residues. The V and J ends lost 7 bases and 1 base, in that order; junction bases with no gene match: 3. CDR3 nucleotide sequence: TGTGCCAGCAATAGCGGGGGGTTGAACACCGGGGAGCTGTTTTTT. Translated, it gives CASNSGGLNTGELFF.

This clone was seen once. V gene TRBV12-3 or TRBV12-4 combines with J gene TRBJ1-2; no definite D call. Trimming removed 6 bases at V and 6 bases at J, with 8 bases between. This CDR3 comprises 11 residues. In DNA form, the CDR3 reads TGTGCCAGCAGCCGGGGAGATGGCTACACCTTC. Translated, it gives CASSRGDGYTF.

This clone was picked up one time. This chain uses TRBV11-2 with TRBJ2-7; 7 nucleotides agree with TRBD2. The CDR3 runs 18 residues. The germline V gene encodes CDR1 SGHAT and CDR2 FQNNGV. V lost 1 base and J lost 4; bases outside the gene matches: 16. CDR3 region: CASSLVPGRREGRYEQYF. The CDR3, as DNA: TGTGCCAGCAGCTTAGTCCCGGGAAGGAGGGAGGGCCGGTACGAGCAGTACTTC.

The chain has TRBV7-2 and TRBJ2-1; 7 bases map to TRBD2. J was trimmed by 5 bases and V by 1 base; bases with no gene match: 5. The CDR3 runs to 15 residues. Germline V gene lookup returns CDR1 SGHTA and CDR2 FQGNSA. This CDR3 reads CASSLDSGLHNEQFF. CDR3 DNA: TGTGCCAGCAGCTTAGATAGCGGGCTTCACAATGAGCAGTTCTTC.

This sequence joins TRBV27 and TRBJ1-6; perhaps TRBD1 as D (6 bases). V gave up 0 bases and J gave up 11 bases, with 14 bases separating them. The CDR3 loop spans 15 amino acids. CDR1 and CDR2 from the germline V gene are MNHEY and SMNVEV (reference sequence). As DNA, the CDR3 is TGTGCCAGCAGTTTATCGGGGGACACGCAGGCACCCCTCCACTTT. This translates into CASSLSGDTQAPLHF.

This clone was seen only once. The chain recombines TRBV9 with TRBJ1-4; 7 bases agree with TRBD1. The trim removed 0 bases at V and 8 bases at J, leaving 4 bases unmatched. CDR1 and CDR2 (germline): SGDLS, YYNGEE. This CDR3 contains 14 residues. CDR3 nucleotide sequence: TGTGCCAGCAGCGTAGAGCAGGGGGTCGAAAAACTGTTTTTT. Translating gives CASSVEQGVEKLFF.

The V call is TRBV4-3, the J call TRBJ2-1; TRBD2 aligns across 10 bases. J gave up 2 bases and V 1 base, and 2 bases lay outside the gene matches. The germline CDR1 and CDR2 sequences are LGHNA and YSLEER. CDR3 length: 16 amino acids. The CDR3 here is CASSQATSGTYNEQFF. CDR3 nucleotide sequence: TGCGCCAGCAGCCAAGCAACTAGCGGGACCTACAATGAGCAGTTCTTC.